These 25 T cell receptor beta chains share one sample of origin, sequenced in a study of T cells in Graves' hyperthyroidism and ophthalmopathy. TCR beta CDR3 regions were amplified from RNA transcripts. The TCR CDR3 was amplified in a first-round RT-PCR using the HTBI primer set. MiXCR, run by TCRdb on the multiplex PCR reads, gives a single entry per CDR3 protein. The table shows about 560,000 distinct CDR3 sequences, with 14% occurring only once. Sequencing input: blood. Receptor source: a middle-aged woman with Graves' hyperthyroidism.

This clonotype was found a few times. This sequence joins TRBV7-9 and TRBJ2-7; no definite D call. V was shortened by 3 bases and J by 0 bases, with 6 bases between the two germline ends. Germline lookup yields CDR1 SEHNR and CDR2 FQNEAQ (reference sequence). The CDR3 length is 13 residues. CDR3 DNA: TGTGCCAGCAGCTTCCAGCCCTCCTACGAGCAGTACTTC. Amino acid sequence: CASSFQPSYEQYF. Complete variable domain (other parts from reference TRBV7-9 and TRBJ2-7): DTGVSQNPRHKITKRGQNVTFRCDPISEHNRLYWYRQTLGQGPEFLTYFQNEAQLEKSRLLSDRFSAERPKGSFSTLEIQRTEQGDSAMYLCASSFQPSYEQYFGPGTRLTVT.

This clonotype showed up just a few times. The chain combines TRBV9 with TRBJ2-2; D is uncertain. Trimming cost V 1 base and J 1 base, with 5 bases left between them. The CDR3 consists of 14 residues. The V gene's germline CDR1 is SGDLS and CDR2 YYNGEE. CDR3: CASSVIENTGELFF. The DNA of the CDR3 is TGTGCCAGCAGCGTAATTGAGAACACCGGGGAGCTGTTTTTT. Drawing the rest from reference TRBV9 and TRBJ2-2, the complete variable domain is DSGVTQTPKHLITATGQRVTLRCSPRSGDLSVYWYQQSLDQGLQFLIQYYNGEERAKGNILERFSAQQFPDLHSELNLSSLELGDSALYFCASSVIENTGELFFGEGSRLTVL.

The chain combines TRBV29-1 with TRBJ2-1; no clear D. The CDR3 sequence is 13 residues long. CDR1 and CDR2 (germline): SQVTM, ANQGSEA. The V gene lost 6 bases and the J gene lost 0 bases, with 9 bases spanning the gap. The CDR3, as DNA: TGCAGCGTCGAGGAGAACTCCTACAATGAGCAGTTCTTC. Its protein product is CSVEENSYNEQFF.

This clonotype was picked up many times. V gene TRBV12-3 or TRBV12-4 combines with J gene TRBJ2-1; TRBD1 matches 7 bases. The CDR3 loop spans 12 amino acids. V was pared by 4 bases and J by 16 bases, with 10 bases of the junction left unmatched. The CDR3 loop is CASSSLTGLPFF. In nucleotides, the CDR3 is TGTGCCAGCAGTTCCCTGACAGGGCTCCCCTTCTTC.

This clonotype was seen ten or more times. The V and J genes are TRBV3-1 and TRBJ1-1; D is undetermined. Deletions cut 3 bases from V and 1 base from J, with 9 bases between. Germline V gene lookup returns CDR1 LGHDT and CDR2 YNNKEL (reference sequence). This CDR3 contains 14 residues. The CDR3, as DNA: TGTGCCAGCAGCCATTCTTCTCAGAACACTGAAGCTTTCTTT. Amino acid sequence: CASSHSSQNTEAFF.

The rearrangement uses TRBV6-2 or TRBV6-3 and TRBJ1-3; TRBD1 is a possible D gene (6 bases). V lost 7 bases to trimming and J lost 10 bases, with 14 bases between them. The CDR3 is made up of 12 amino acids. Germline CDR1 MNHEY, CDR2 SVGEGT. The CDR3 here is CASTKQGETIYF. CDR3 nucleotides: TGTGCCAGCACCAAACAGGGAGAAACCATATATTTT.

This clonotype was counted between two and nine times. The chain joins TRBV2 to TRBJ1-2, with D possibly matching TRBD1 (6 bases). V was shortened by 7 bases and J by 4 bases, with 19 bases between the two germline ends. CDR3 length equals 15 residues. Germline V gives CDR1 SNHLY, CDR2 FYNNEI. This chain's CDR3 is CASTRVGGASYGYTF. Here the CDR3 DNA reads TGTGCCAGCACCAGAGTTGGGGGCGCCTCCTATGGCTACACCTTC.

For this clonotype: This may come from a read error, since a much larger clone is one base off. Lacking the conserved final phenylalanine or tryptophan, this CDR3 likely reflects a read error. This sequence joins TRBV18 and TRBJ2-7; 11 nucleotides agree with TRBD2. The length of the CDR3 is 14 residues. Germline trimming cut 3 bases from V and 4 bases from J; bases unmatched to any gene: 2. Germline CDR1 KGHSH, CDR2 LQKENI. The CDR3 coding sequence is TGTGCCAGCTCACCTTTAGCGGGAGGGTACGAGCAGTACCTC. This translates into CASSPLAGGYEQYL.

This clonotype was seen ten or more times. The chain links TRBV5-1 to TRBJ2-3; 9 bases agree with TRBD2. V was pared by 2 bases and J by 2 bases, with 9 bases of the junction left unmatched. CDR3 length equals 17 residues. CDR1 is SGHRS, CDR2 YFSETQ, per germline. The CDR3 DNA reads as TGCGCCAGCAGCTTTTTCCCAGCGGGAGGACCCACAGATACGCAGTATTTT. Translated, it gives CASSFFPAGGPTDTQYF.

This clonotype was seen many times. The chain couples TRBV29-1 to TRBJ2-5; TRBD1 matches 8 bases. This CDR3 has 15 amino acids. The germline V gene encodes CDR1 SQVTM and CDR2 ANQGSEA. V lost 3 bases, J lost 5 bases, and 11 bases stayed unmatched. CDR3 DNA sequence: TGCAGCGTTGAGACCAGGGGGCGCGGTTTGGAGACCCAGTACTTC. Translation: CSVETRGRGLETQYF.

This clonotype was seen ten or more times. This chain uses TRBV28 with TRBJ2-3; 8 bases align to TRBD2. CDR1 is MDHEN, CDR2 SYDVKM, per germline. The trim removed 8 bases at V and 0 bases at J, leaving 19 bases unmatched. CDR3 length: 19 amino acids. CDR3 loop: CASQIPIAGRRPSTDTQYF. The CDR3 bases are TGTGCCAGCCAAATCCCCATAGCGGGGAGGCGCCCTAGCACAGATACGCAGTATTTT.

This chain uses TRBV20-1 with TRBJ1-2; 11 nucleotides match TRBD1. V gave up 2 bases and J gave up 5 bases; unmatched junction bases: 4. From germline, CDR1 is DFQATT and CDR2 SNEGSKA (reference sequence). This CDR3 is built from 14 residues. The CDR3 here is CSARIRDRGYGYTF. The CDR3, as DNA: TGCAGTGCTAGAATCCGGGACAGGGGGTATGGCTACACCTTC.

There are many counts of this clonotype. The CDR3 is CASSWTVGSNEQYF. The DNA for the CDR3 is TGTGCCAGCAGTTGGACAGTTGGTTCGAACGAGCAGTACTTC. The rearrangement links TRBV28 to TRBJ2-7; D is possibly TRBD1 (6 bases). The CDR3 has 14 residues. In germline, CDR1 is MDHEN, CDR2 SYDVKM. Trimming stripped 4 bases from V and 5 bases from J, with 15 bases between.

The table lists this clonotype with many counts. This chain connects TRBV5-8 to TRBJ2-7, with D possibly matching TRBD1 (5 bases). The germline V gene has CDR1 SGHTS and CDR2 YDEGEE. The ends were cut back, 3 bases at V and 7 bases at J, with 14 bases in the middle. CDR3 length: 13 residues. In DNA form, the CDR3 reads TGTGCCAGCAGCTCGATGGGCAGGGTTGAGCAGTACTTC. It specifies CASSSMGRVEQYF.

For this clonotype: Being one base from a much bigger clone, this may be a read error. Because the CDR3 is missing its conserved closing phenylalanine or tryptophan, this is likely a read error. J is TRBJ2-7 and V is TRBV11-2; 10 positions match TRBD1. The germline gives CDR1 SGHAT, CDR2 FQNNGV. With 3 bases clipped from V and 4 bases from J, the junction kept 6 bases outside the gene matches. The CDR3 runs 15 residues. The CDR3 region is CASSFTDRGQYEQYS. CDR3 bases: TGTGCCAGCAGCTTTACCGACAGGGGGCAATACGAGCAGTACTCC.

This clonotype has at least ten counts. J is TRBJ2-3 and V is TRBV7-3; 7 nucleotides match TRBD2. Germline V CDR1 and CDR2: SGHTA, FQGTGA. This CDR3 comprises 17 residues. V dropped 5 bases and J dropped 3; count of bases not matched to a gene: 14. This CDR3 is CASSVAGAGVGTDTQYF. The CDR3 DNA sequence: TGTGCCAGCAGCGTAGCCGGGGCGGGAGTAGGGACAGATACGCAGTATTTT.

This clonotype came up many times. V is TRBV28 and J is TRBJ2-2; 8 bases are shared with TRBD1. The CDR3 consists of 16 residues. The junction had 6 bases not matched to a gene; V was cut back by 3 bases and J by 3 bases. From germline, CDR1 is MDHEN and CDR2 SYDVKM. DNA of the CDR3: TGTGCCAGCAGTTTGACAGGGGTGGGGGACACCGGGGAGCTGTTTTTT. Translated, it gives CASSLTGVGDTGELFF.

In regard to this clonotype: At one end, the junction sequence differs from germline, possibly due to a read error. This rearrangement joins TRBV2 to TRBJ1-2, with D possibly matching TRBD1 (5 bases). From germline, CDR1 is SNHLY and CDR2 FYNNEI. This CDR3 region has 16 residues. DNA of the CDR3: TGTGCCGGCAGTGATCGGGGCAGGGCGGGGAACTATGGCTACACCTTC. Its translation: CAGSDRGRAGNYGYTF.

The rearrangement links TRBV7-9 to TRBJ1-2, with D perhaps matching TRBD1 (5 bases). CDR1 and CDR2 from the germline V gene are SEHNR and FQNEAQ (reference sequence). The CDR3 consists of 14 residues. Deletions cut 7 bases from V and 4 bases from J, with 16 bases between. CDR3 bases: TGTGCCAGCAACTTTCCCGGGGCACCCTATGGCTACACCTTC. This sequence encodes CASNFPGAPYGYTF.

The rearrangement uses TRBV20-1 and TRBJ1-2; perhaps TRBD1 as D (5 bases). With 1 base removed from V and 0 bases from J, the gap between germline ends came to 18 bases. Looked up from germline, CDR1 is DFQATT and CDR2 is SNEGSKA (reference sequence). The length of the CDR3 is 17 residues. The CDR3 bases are TGCAGTGCTAGAGCGGGGCCAGACCGCCGAGCTAACTATGGCTACACCTTC. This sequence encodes CSARAGPDRRANYGYTF.

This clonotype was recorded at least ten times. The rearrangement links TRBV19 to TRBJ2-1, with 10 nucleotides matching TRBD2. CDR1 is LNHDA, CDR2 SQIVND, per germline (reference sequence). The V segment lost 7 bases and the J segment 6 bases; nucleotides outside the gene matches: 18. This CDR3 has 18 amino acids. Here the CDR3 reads CASTYRSAVLAGSNEQFF. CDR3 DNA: TGTGCCAGTACTTATAGATCGGCGGTACTAGCGGGAAGCAATGAGCAGTTCTTC. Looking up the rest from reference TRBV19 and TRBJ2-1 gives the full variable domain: DGGITQSPKYLFRKEGQNVTLSCEQNLNHDAMYWYRQDPGQGLRLIYYSQIVNDFQKGDIAEGYSVSREKKESFPLTVTSAQKNPTAFYLCASTYRSAVLAGSNEQFFGPGTRLTVL.

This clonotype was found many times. CDR3: CSAETSGYSYEQYF. In nucleotides, the CDR3 is TGCAGTGCTGAGACTAGCGGGTACTCCTACGAGCAGTACTTC. The V gene is TRBV20-1, the J gene TRBJ2-7; 10 nucleotides line up with TRBD2. CDR1 and CDR2 from the germline V gene are DFQATT and SNEGSKA (reference sequence). The CDR3 runs to 14 residues. J lost 0 bases, V lost 5 bases, and 4 bases had no gene match.

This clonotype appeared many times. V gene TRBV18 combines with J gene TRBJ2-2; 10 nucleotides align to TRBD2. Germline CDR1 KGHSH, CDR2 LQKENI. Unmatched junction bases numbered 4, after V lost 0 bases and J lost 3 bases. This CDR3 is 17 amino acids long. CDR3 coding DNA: TGTGCCAGCTCACCACCGAGCGGGAGGGCCGACACCGGGGAGCTGTTTTTT. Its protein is CASSPPSGRADTGELFF.

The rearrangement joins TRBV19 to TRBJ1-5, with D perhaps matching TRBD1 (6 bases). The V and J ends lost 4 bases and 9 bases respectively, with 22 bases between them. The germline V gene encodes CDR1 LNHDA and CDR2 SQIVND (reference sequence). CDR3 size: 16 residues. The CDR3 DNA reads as TGTGCCAGTAGTAATCCGGGACAAGGGGTCGGGGGGCCCCAGCATTTT. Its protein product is CASSNPGQGVGGPQHF.

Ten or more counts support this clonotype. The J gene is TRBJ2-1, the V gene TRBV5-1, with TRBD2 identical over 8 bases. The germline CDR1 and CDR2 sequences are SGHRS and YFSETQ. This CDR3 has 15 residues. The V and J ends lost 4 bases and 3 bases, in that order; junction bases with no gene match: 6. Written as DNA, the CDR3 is TGCGCCAGCAGCGAGAGCGGGAGTAACTACAATGAGCAGTTCTTC. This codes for CASSESGSNYNEQFF. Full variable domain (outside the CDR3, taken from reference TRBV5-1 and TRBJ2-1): KAGVTQTPRYLIKTRGQQVTLSCSPISGHRSVSWYQQTPGQGLQFLFEYFSETQRNKGNFPGRFSGRQFSNSRSEMNVSTLELGDSALYLCASSESGSNYNEQFFGPGTRLTVL.